A single sample is the source of the 15 T cell receptor beta chains below, sequenced in a study of shared clonotypes between healthy human individuals. The repertoire was sequenced with immunoSEQ multiplex PCR; TCRdb's copy has only in-frame clones and lacks some. Counted here are about 490,000 clones, 70% to 85% occurring once; the ten biggest clones make up 10% to 15%. Material: PBMCs. The source of these receptors is a woman between 35 and 50 years old in good health. Some clones in this sample may be carry-over from other donors' samples.

As regards this clone: This likely reflects a read error, since a far larger clone is one base away. This chain links TRBV21-1 with TRBJ2-5; TRBD2, the D gene given by the table, was not confirmed from the DNA. TRBV21-1 is described as a pseudogene. This CDR3 is built from 15 residues. CDR3 amino acids: CARWDRGAGGETQYF. CDR3 nucleotides: TGTGCCAGGTGGGACAGGGGGGCGGGAGGGGAGACCCAGTACTTC.

This sequence joins TRBV27 and TRBJ2-3; no clear D. Trimming cost V 4 bases and J 0 bases, with 11 bases left between them. Germline V gives CDR1 MNHEY, CDR2 SMNVEV (reference sequence). The CDR3 covers 15 residues. The CDR3 loop reads CASSYRRPSTDTQYF. CDR3 DNA sequence: TGTGCCAGCAGTTACAGACGACCTAGCACAGATACGCAGTATTTT.

The rearrangement links TRBV7-9 to TRBJ1-1; D is ambiguous. The germline V and J ends were trimmed by 4 bases and 5 bases, with 20 bases remaining between them. The CDR3 is 16 residues long. The germline V gene encodes CDR1 SEHNR and CDR2 FQNEAQ (reference sequence). The CDR3 loop is CASSSRFPGPGTEAFF. CDR3 in DNA: TGTGCCAGCAGCTCTAGGTTCCCCGGGCCCGGGACTGAAGCTTTCTTT.

This clone has more than one count but fewer than ten. The chain employs TRBV5-1 and TRBJ1-1; TRBD1 matches 8 bases. This CDR3 contains 15 residues. V lost 2 bases, J lost 0 bases, and 3 bases stayed unmatched. Germline V gene data show CDR1 as SGHRS and CDR2 as YFSETQ. CDR3: CASSFRQGMNTEAFF. CDR3 nucleotides: TGCGCCAGCAGCTTTCGACAGGGGATGAACACTGAAGCTTTCTTT. Based on the CDR3 plus reference TRBV5-1 and TRBJ1-1, the full variable domain is KAGVTQTPRYLIKTRGQQVTLSCSPISGHRSVSWYQQTPGQGLQFLFEYFSETQRNKGNFPGRFSGRQFSNSRSEMNVSTLELGDSALYLCASSFRQGMNTEAFFGQGTRLTVV.

V usage is TRBV2 and J usage is TRBJ2-5; 7 positions match TRBD1. Germline V gene sequence: CDR1 SNHLY, CDR2 FYNNEI. With V trimmed by 4 bases and J by 4 bases, 6 bases remained unmatched. The CDR3 totals 14 residues. The CDR3, as DNA: TGTGCCAGCAGTGGAGACAGGGTCGGAGAGACCCAGTACTTC. As protein: CASSGDRVGETQYF.

V usage is TRBV27 and J usage is TRBJ2-6, with TRBD1 matching over 12 bases. The CDR3 length is 17 residues. CDR1 is MNHEY, CDR2 SMNVEV, per germline (reference sequence). The V segment lost 7 bases and the J segment 2 bases; nucleotides outside the gene matches: 6. The CDR3 reads CASTTGTGGAGANVLTF. The CDR3, as DNA: TGTGCCAGCACCACCGGGACAGGGGGCGCTGGGGCCAACGTCCTGACTTTC.

J is TRBJ2-1 and V is TRBV28; the D is unclear. Germline CDR1 and CDR2: MDHEN and SYDVKM. V was trimmed by 3 bases and J by 9 bases, leaving 9 bases between them. This CDR3 has 12 residues. CDR3 coding DNA: TGTGCCAGCAGTTTTCCTTTGGGTGAGCAGTTCTTC. It encodes CASSFPLGEQFF.

The V and J genes are TRBV11-2 and TRBJ2-1; D not resolved. The CDR3 has 15 amino acids. Trimming shortened V by 2 bases and J by 2 bases, and 10 bases separated the two germline ends. Germline V gives CDR1 SGHAT, CDR2 FQNNGV. In DNA, the CDR3 is TGTGCCAGCAGCTTAATTAGGACGGCCTACAATGAGCAGTTCTTC. Translation gives CASSLIRTAYNEQFF.

This clone was recorded only once. V gene TRBV4-2 combines with J gene TRBJ2-2; D is possibly TRBD2 (5 bases). The V gene lost 1 base and the J gene lost 6 bases, with 18 bases spanning the gap. Germline CDR1 reads LGHNA; CDR2 reads YNFKEQ. This CDR3 spans 17 amino acids. This CDR3 reads CASSQVPLWEHAGELFF. The CDR3 DNA reads as TGTGCCAGCAGCCAAGTTCCGTTGTGGGAGCACGCCGGGGAGCTGTTTTTT.

Turning to this clone: The sample carries other DNA sequences with the same CDR3. The V and J genes are TRBV28 and TRBJ2-1, with 11 bases lining up with TRBD2. CDR3 length: 16 residues. V lost 6 bases, J lost 2 bases, and 6 bases stayed unmatched. CDR1 and CDR2 from the germline V gene are MDHEN and SYDVKM. The CDR3 spells CASSPRTSGPYNEQFF. In DNA form, the CDR3 reads TGTGCCAGCAGCCCCCGGACTAGCGGGCCCTACAATGAGCAGTTCTTC.

The rearrangement uses TRBV11-2 and TRBJ2-1, with 7 bases identical to TRBD2. Germline lookup yields CDR1 SGHAT and CDR2 FQNNGV. The junction had 15 bases not matched to a gene; V was cut back by 4 bases and J by 3 bases. The length of the CDR3 is 18 residues. In DNA form, the CDR3 reads TGTGCCAGCAGCTCCCAGGAGACTTCTAGCGGCATCTACAATGAGCAGTTCTTC. Amino acid sequence: CASSSQETSSGIYNEQFF.

The V and J genes are TRBV30 and TRBJ2-3, with TRBD1 matching 7 bases. CDR1 and CDR2 from the germline V gene are GTSNPN and SVGIG (reference sequence). The trim removed 2 bases at V and 4 bases at J, leaving 6 bases unmatched. This CDR3 has 14 residues. Here the CDR3 DNA reads TGTGCCTGGAGTATAAACAGGGGTGCAGATACGCAGTATTTT. Amino acid sequence: CAWSINRGADTQYF.

The rearrangement uses TRBV28 and TRBJ2-4, with a possible D match to TRBD1 (8 bases). The CDR3 contains 16 residues. Germline V gene sequence: CDR1 MDHEN, CDR2 SYDVKM. Deletions cut 3 bases from V and 9 bases from J, with 21 bases between. Here the CDR3 DNA reads TGTGCCAGCAGTTTCGGGAGGACAGGGAGAGTGGGCATTCAGTACTTC. Protein: CASSFGRTGRVGIQYF.

The rearrangement uses TRBV9 and TRBJ1-2; tentative D call: TRBD1 (6 bases). This CDR3 spans 15 amino acids. The germline CDR1 and CDR2 sequences are SGDLS and YYNGEE. V was clipped by 4 bases and J by 4 bases, with 17 bases between them. This CDR3 is CASSSDRGQIYGYTF. The CDR3 nucleotides are TGTGCCAGCAGCTCAGACCGGGGGCAGATCTATGGCTACACCTTC.

The chain employs TRBV28 and TRBJ2-1; 7 bases map to TRBD1. Germline CDR1 reads MDHEN; CDR2 reads SYDVKM. V trimming: 9 bases; J trimming: 3 bases; junction bases outside the gene matches: 8. This CDR3 is 14 amino acids long. The CDR3 nucleotides read TGTGCCAGTGTGGGAGCAGGGGGCTACAATGAGCAGTTCTTC. This codes for CASVGAGGYNEQFF.